One and the same sample provided the 29 T cell receptor beta chains below, sequenced in a study of cytomegalovirus exposure and HLA in healthy donors. The PCR used 60 Vbeta and 13 Jbeta primers. Libraries were prepared by immunoSEQ multiplex PCR; TCRdb keeps only in-frame clonotypes and omits some of them. The sample holds 120,000 to 150,000 clones, around 80% seen once. Sequencing was carried out using PBMCs. The receptors stem from a man in his forties or fifties in good health and CMV-seropositive.

The chain links TRBV30 to TRBJ2-7, with a possible D match to TRBD1 (5 bases). The germline gives CDR1 GTSNPN, CDR2 SVGIG (reference sequence). Trimming pared 0 bases from V and 0 bases from J, leaving 9 bases between. CDR3 length: 14 residues. The CDR3 loop reads CAWSVQAGSYEQYF. CDR3 sequence (DNA): TGTGCCTGGAGTGTACAGGCAGGCTCCTACGAGCAGTACTTC.

The chain uses TRBV4-2 and TRBJ1-3, with D unclear. This CDR3 contains 15 residues. The germline gives CDR1 LGHNA, CDR2 YNFKEQ. The V end lost 0 bases, the J end lost 2 bases, and 8 bases lay between the germline ends. The CDR3 loop reads CASSQDPRAGNTIYF. CDR3 coding DNA: TGTGCCAGCAGCCAAGATCCCCGTGCTGGAAACACCATATATTTT.

This chain joins TRBV7-9 and TRBJ1-2; D unclear. The germline V and J ends were trimmed by 1 base and 7 bases, with 16 bases remaining between them. Germline CDR1 is SEHNR and CDR2 is FQNEAQ (reference sequence). This CDR3 comprises 15 residues. This chain's CDR3 is CASSLESGVAAGYTF. For the CDR3, the DNA is TGTGCCAGCAGCTTAGAATCCGGGGTCGCAGCTGGCTACACCTTC.

Written as DNA, the CDR3 is TGTGCCAGCAGCTTTGGACAGAACACTGAAGCTTTCTTT. It encodes CASSFGQNTEAFF. This chain joins TRBV9 and TRBJ1-1; D is perhaps TRBD1 (5 bases). The CDR3 loop spans 13 amino acids. Germline loops: CDR1 SGDLS, CDR2 YYNGEE. Trimming removed 4 bases at V and 1 base at J, with 8 bases between.

The rearrangement uses TRBV5-6 and TRBJ1-5; 10 bases align to TRBD1. V dropped 4 bases and J dropped 6; count of bases not matched to a gene: 4. This CDR3 contains 14 residues. Per the germline V gene, CDR1 is SGHDT and CDR2 is YYEEEE. CDR3 in amino acids: CASSGQGVGQPQHF. CDR3 DNA: TGTGCCAGCAGCGGACAGGGGGTGGGTCAGCCCCAGCATTTT.

This rearrangement joins TRBV5-6 to TRBJ2-3; 8 bases line up with TRBD1. With 2 bases clipped from V and 3 bases from J, the junction kept 8 bases outside the gene matches. This CDR3 spans 16 amino acids. Germline V gives CDR1 SGHDT, CDR2 YYEEEE. The CDR3 here is CASSLTGGGRTDTQYF. As DNA, the CDR3 is TGTGCCAGCAGCTTAACAGGGGGTGGTCGTACAGATACGCAGTATTTT. The whole variable domain, remainder taken from reference TRBV5-6 and TRBJ2-3, is DAGVTQSPTHLIKTRGQQVTLRCSPKSGHDTVSWYQQALGQGPQFIFQYYEEEERQRGNFPDRFSGHQFPNYSSELNVNALLLGDSALYLCASSLTGGGRTDTQYFGPGTRLTVL.

The V gene is TRBV7-9, the J gene TRBJ1-4; tentative D call: TRBD1 (5 bases). Looked up from germline, CDR1 is SEHNR and CDR2 is FQNEAQ (reference sequence). V was pared by 5 bases and J by 8 bases, with 9 bases between. This CDR3 spans 12 amino acids. The CDR3 DNA reads TGTGCCAGCAGCCCGCAGGGAGAAAAACTGTTTTTT. Protein sequence: CASSPQGEKLFF.

This clone was seen more than once but under ten times. The chain couples TRBV30 to TRBJ2-3; maybe TRBD1 (6 bases). Germline assignment: CDR1 GTSNPN and CDR2 SVGIG (reference sequence). The CDR3 consists of 14 residues. V lost 1 base to trimming and J lost 3 bases, with 11 bases between them. The CDR3 region is CAWSGTALTDTQYF. The CDR3 nucleotides read TGTGCCTGGAGTGGGACAGCCCTGACAGATACGCAGTATTTT.

The chain carries TRBV11-3 and TRBJ2-3, with D maybe TRBD1 (6 bases). This CDR3 spans 13 amino acids. The V end lost 8 bases, the J end lost 4 bases, and 13 bases lay between the germline ends. From germline, CDR1 is SGHNT and CDR2 YENEEA. CDR3 in amino acids: CASGLQGSDTQYF. CDR3 nucleotide sequence: TGTGCCAGCGGTCTACAGGGATCAGATACGCAGTATTTT.

Details on this clone: The junction differs from germline at one of its ends, possibly a read error. J is TRBJ2-7 and V is TRBV2; TRBD1 matches at 10 bases. Germline V gene data show CDR1 as SNHLY and CDR2 as FYNNEI. This CDR3 has 15 amino acids. CDR3 bases: TGTGCCAGCAGTGATCCGGGACAGGGGCTGGATTGGGTCCACTTC. Encoded protein: CASSDPGQGLDWVHF.

The chain couples TRBV4-3 to TRBJ2-3, with D maybe TRBD1 (5 bases). This CDR3 is 15 amino acids long. V was shortened by 1 base and J by 2 bases, with 10 bases between the two germline ends. Germline-derived CDR1 and CDR2 are LGHNA and YSLEER. The CDR3 loop is CASSQGGEVTDTQYF. CDR3 DNA: TGCGCCAGCAGCCAAGGGGGCGAGGTCACAGATACGCAGTATTTT.

V gene TRBV4-1 combines with J gene TRBJ2-1; TRBD2 matches at 7 bases. The CDR3 runs 13 residues. The V and J ends lost 8 bases and 8 bases, in that order; junction bases with no gene match: 9. CDR1 and CDR2 (germline): MGHRA, YSYEKL. The CDR3 bases are TGCGCCAGCGGCGGACTAGGATCCCATGAGCAGTTCTTC. Translated, it gives CASGGLGSHEQFF.

This clone was recorded a few times. This CDR3 is CASTGGAWSNQPQHF. CDR3 DNA sequence: TGTGCCAGTACAGGGGGCGCGTGGAGCAATCAGCCCCAGCATTTT. The V and J genes are TRBV19 and TRBJ1-5; 8 positions match TRBD1. The V gene end was trimmed by 7 bases and the J gene end by 1 base; junction bases not matched to a gene: 6. The CDR3 loop spans 15 amino acids. Germline V gene lookup returns CDR1 LNHDA and CDR2 SQIVND (reference sequence).

This clone was counted between two and nine times. The rearrangement links TRBV27 to TRBJ2-2, with 15 bases lining up with TRBD2. V gave up 4 bases and J gave up 3 bases; unmatched junction bases: 9. CDR1 and CDR2 (germline): MNHEY, SMNVEV (reference sequence). The CDR3 runs to 19 residues. The CDR3 DNA is TGTGCCAGCAGTTCCCGGACTAGCGGGAGGGCCGGGGACACCGGGGAGCTGTTTTTT. It encodes CASSSRTSGRAGDTGELFF.

J is TRBJ2-1 and V is TRBV7-2, with 12 bases lining up with TRBD2. The CDR3 loop spans 15 amino acids. Germline V CDR1 and CDR2: SGHTA, FQGNSA. Germline trimming cut 5 bases from V and 8 bases from J; bases unmatched to any gene: 7. CDR3 sequence (DNA): TGTGCCAGCAGCCAGACTAGCGGGAGCTTTGATGAGCAGTTCTTC. Encoded protein: CASSQTSGSFDEQFF.

The chain recombines TRBV5-1 with TRBJ2-1; TRBD2 aligns across 13 bases. Germline values: CDR1 SGHRS, CDR2 YFSETQ. V dropped 2 bases and J dropped 7; count of bases not matched to a gene: 6. There are 16 residues in the CDR3. As DNA, the CDR3 is TGCGCCAGCAGCTTCCCGACTAGCGGGAGGAATAATGAGCAGTTCTTC. Translating gives CASSFPTSGRNNEQFF. Together with reference TRBV5-1 and TRBJ2-1, the CDR3 gives the full variable domain: KAGVTQTPRYLIKTRGQQVTLSCSPISGHRSVSWYQQTPGQGLQFLFEYFSETQRNKGNFPGRFSGRQFSNSRSEMNVSTLELGDSALYLCASSFPTSGRNNEQFFGPGTRLTVL.

The J gene is TRBJ1-1, the V gene TRBV15; 8 bases agree with TRBD1. This CDR3 has 15 amino acids. Looked up from germline, CDR1 is LNHNV and CDR2 is YYDKDF (reference sequence). J was trimmed by 3 bases and V by 6 bases; bases with no gene match: 9. The CDR3 loop reads CATSPRDRWDTEAFF. The CDR3 nucleotides are TGTGCCACCAGTCCGAGGGACAGGTGGGACACTGAAGCTTTCTTT.

There are a few counts of this clone. The chain uses TRBV7-9 and TRBJ2-7, with D hard to call. The germline V and J ends were trimmed by 5 bases and 7 bases, with 9 bases remaining between them. The CDR3 sequence is 11 residues long. In germline, CDR1 is SEHNR, CDR2 FQNEAQ (reference sequence). Written as DNA, the CDR3 is TGTGCCAGCAGCCCTCTTCAGGAGCAGTACTTC. Its protein product is CASSPLQEQYF.

In DNA, the CDR3 is TGTGCCAGCAGTGAAGTAGGGCTCCGAGGGGAGACCCAGTACTTC. Protein product: CASSEVGLRGETQYF. The chain couples TRBV6-1 to TRBJ2-5; possibly TRBD2 for D (5 bases). V dropped 1 base and J dropped 5 bases, with 14 bases sitting between them. The CDR3 loop spans 15 amino acids. The V gene's germline CDR1 is MNHNS and CDR2 SASEGT.

This clone was seen only once. The chain links TRBV29-1 to TRBJ2-1; D is possibly TRBD2 (6 bases). This CDR3 is built from 13 residues. In germline, CDR1 is SQVTM, CDR2 ANQGSEA. V was cut by 8 bases and J by 4 bases, with 15 bases left in between. In DNA, the CDR3 is TGCAGCCCTCAACTGGAGGGGTACAATGAGCAGTTCTTC. Translated: CSPQLEGYNEQFF.

The chain links TRBV19 to TRBJ1-1; 7 bases fit TRBD1. Trimming cost V 4 bases and J 1 base; bases outside gene matches: 9. Germline V lookup: CDR1 LNHDA, CDR2 SQIVND (reference sequence). This CDR3 is built from 16 residues. The CDR3 here is CASSKGPDRENTEAFF. As DNA, the CDR3 is TGTGCCAGTAGTAAGGGTCCCGACAGGGAGAACACTGAAGCTTTCTTT. Full variable domain (remainder filled in from reference TRBV19 and TRBJ1-1): DGGITQSPKYLFRKEGQNVTLSCEQNLNHDAMYWYRQDPGQGLRLIYYSQIVNDFQKGDIAEGYSVSREKKESFPLTVTSAQKNPTAFYLCASSKGPDRENTEAFFGQGTRLTVV.

The V and J genes are TRBV7-9 and TRBJ1-1; 10 positions match TRBD1. J lost 7 bases, V lost 5 bases, and 7 bases had no gene match. The germline CDR1 and CDR2 sequences are SEHNR and FQNEAQ (reference sequence). The CDR3 runs 14 residues. DNA of the CDR3: TGTGCCAGCAGCCCCCGGGACAGGGGCCTTGAAGCTTTCTTT. It codes for CASSPRDRGLEAFF. Using reference TRBV7-9 and TRBJ1-1 for the parts outside the CDR3, the full variable domain is DTGVSQNPRHKITKRGQNVTFRCDPISEHNRLYWYRQTLGQGPEFLTYFQNEAQLEKSRLLSDRFSAERPKGSFSTLEIQRTEQGDSAMYLCASSPRDRGLEAFFGQGTRLTVV.

Regarding this clone: One end of the junction fails to match germline, which may point to a read error. This chain uses TRBV7-9 with TRBJ2-2; D might be TRBD2 (6 bases). CDR3 size: 14 residues. Looked up from germline, CDR1 is SEHNR and CDR2 is FQNEAQ (reference sequence). The CDR3 DNA follows: TGTTCCAGCAGCTTAACTAGCTCCGGCGGGGAGCTGTTTTTT. As protein: CSSSLTSSGGELFF.

The rearrangement uses TRBV7-3 and TRBJ2-1, with 7 bases identical to TRBD2. Per germline, CDR1 SGHTA and CDR2 FQGTGA. Trimming took 5 bases from V and 6 from J; bases not matched to a gene: 7. The CDR3 consists of 14 residues. The CDR3: CASSRGGTTNEQFF. CDR3 nucleotide sequence: TGTGCCAGCAGCCGCGGCGGGACTACCAATGAGCAGTTCTTC.

The chain carries TRBV4-3 and TRBJ2-7; D is unresolved. This CDR3 region has 13 residues. Per germline, CDR1 LGHNA and CDR2 YSLEER. The V end lost 0 bases, the J end lost 2 bases, and 5 bases lay between the germline ends. CDR3 loop: CASSQDVAYEQYF. Written as DNA, the CDR3 is TGCGCCAGCAGCCAAGATGTCGCCTACGAGCAGTACTTC.

The V call is TRBV19, the J call TRBJ1-5; weak D call: TRBD1 (6 bases). CDR3 length: 15 amino acids. V shed 1 base and J shed 4 bases, with 11 bases lying between them. From germline, CDR1 is LNHDA and CDR2 SQIVND (reference sequence). The CDR3 protein is CASSIGLGGNQPQHF. As DNA, the CDR3 is TGTGCCAGTAGTATAGGTTTAGGGGGTAATCAGCCCCAGCATTTT.

In regard to this clone: The junction differs from germline at one of its ends, possibly a read error. This chain connects TRBV7-9 to TRBJ2-2, with D possibly matching TRBD1 (5 bases). Germline CDR1 is SEHNR and CDR2 is FQNEAQ (reference sequence). CDR3 length equals 16 residues. The CDR3 nucleotides are TGTTCCAGCAGCTTAGTTTCAGGGCAGAACACCGGGGAGCTGTTTTTT. Protein: CSSSLVSGQNTGELFF.

The chain has TRBV7-9 and TRBJ2-7; D is unresolved. The V gene lost 6 bases and the J gene lost 6 bases, with 15 bases spanning the gap. Germline V gives CDR1 SEHNR, CDR2 FQNEAQ (reference sequence). The CDR3 sequence is 13 residues long. The CDR3 sequence is CASSREVSSEQYF. In DNA, the CDR3 is TGTGCCAGCAGTCGAGAGGTATCAAGCGAGCAGTACTTC. Based on the CDR3 plus reference TRBV7-9 and TRBJ2-7, the full variable domain is DTGVSQNPRHKITKRGQNVTFRCDPISEHNRLYWYRQTLGQGPEFLTYFQNEAQLEKSRLLSDRFSAERPKGSFSTLEIQRTEQGDSAMYLCASSREVSSEQYFGPGTRLTVT.

This chain joins TRBV6-5 and TRBJ1-1; D gene ambiguous. The CDR3 runs to 15 residues. CDR1 and CDR2 (germline): MNHEY, SVGAGI. Trimming left V 4 bases short and J 0 bases short, with 12 bases between. CDR3 in DNA: TGTGCCAGCAGTTTAGGGTCCGGGGTGAACACTGAAGCTTTCTTT. Its translation: CASSLGSGVNTEAFF.